The 7 T cell receptor beta chains below all came from one sample that was sequenced in a study of blood T cell repertoires in COVID-19. The assay was immunoSEQ multiplex PCR, and TCRdb's table has in-frame clones only and misses some. This table has hundreds of thousands of clones, under 90% appearing once. The sequenced sample was PBMCs or T cells enriched from blood (not recorded which). The receptors derive from a man aged 25 to 40 who had recovered from COVID-19.

This sequence joins TRBV11-3 and TRBJ2-5, with 12 bases fitting TRBD1. The CDR3 is 17 residues long. Unmatched junction bases numbered 6, after V lost 0 bases and J lost 4 bases. Germline lookup yields CDR1 SGHNT and CDR2 YENEEA. The CDR3 sequence is CASSLDLGGQGAETQYF. CDR3 nucleotides: TGTGCCAGCAGCTTAGATTTGGGGGGACAGGGGGCAGAGACCCAGTACTTC. Filled out from reference TRBV11-3 and TRBJ2-5, the complete variable domain reads EAGVVQSPRYKIIEKKQPVAFWCNPISGHNTLYWYLQNLGQGPELLIRYENEEAVDDSQLPKDRFSAERLKGVDSTLKIQPAELGDSAVYLCASSLDLGGQGAETQYFGPGTRLLVL.

The genes are TRBV19 and TRBJ1-1; no reliable D call. The ends were cut back, 10 bases at V and 3 bases at J, with 15 bases in the middle. The CDR3 runs 13 residues. The germline V gene has CDR1 LNHDA and CDR2 SQIVND (reference sequence). CDR3 sequence reads: CATPLRPDTEAFF. The CDR3 DNA follows: TGTGCCACCCCGTTGCGGCCGGACACTGAAGCTTTCTTT.

The chain couples TRBV28 to TRBJ2-5; 7 bases fit TRBD2. This CDR3 contains 16 residues. V dropped 1 base and J dropped 2; count of bases not matched to a gene: 7. Per the germline V gene, CDR1 is MDHEN and CDR2 is SYDVKM. For the CDR3, the DNA is TGTGCCAGCAGTTTATTGCAGCGGGGCCCTCAAGAGACCCAGTACTTC. This translates into CASSLLQRGPQETQYF. Supplemented by reference TRBV28 and TRBJ2-5, the full variable domain reads DVKVTQSSRYLVKRTGEKVFLECVQDMDHENMFWYRQDPGLGLRLIYFSYDVKMKEKGDIPEGYSVSREKKERFSLILESASTNQTSMYLCASSLLQRGPQETQYFGPGTRLLVL.

The V gene is TRBV2, the J gene TRBJ1-1; 7 bases are shared with TRBD1. V dropped 6 bases and J dropped 4; count of bases not matched to a gene: 5. CDR3 length equals 13 residues. CDR1 is SNHLY, CDR2 FYNNEI, per germline. In DNA, the CDR3 is TGTGCCAGCAGCCTTCCAGGGGGCACTGAAGCTTTCTTT. It translates to CASSLPGGTEAFF.

The gene calls are TRBV27 and TRBJ2-7, with TRBD2 matching 11 bases. Germline loops: CDR1 MNHEY, CDR2 SMNVEV (reference sequence). Trimming took 1 base from V and 0 from J; bases not matched to a gene: 8. The CDR3 totals 18 residues. This CDR3 is CASSLLAGGPRSSYEQYF. The DNA of the CDR3 is TGTGCCAGCAGTTTATTAGCGGGAGGGCCCCGCAGCTCCTACGAGCAGTACTTC.

V gene TRBV9 combines with J gene TRBJ2-1, with D possibly TRBD2 on 5 matching bases. The CDR3 spans 14 residues. Germline V gene sequence: CDR1 SGDLS, CDR2 YYNGEE. Trimming stripped 2 bases from V and 2 bases from J, with 8 bases between. CDR3 in amino acids: CASSVWETYNEQFF. The CDR3 nucleotides read TGTGCCAGCAGCGTGTGGGAGACCTACAATGAGCAGTTCTTC.

The chain couples TRBV18 to TRBJ2-7; TRBD1 aligns across 7 bases. In germline, CDR1 is KGHSH, CDR2 LQKENI. V lost 2 bases, J lost 2 bases, and 6 bases stayed unmatched. The CDR3 is 15 amino acids. DNA for the CDR3: TGTGCCAGCTCACCAGGCACAGGGGCCACCTACGAGCAGTACTTC. Translating gives CASSPGTGATYEQYF.